These 29 T cell receptor beta chains came from one sample sequenced in a study of T cells in Graves' hyperthyroidism and ophthalmopathy. RNA transcripts provided the source from which TCR beta CDR3 regions were amplified. The TCR CDR3 first-round RT-PCR relied on the HTBI primer set. TCRdb fed the multiplex PCR reads into MiXCR, producing one record per CDR3 protein. Of roughly 380,000 distinct CDR3 sequences in the sample, about 13% are singletons; the top ten hold about 5%. Sequencing was done on a sample of blood. These receptors originate from a woman aged 18-30 years with Graves' hyperthyroidism.

The chain employs TRBV5-5 and TRBJ2-1; D is unresolved. This CDR3 contains 15 residues. V was pared by 4 bases and J by 2 bases, with 13 bases between. Germline V gives CDR1 SGHKS, CDR2 YYEKEE (reference sequence). CDR3 sequence (DNA): TGTGCCAGCAGCATCTTAGGTGCCGCCTACAATGAGCAGTTCTTC. Its translation is CASSILGAAYNEQFF.

CDR3 residues: CSARGQATFGYTF. The DNA for the CDR3 is TGCAGTGCTAGAGGACAGGCCACCTTTGGCTACACCTTC. This chain links TRBV20-1 with TRBJ1-2; a possible D gene is TRBD1 (6 bases). The germline V gene has CDR1 DFQATT and CDR2 SNEGSKA (reference sequence). There are 13 residues in the CDR3. Trimming cost V 1 base and J 7 bases, with 13 bases left between them.

The V call is TRBV15, the J call TRBJ2-5; TRBD2 matches 11 bases. The tail of the sequence fits TRBJ2-1 better, so the J call may be wrong. This CDR3 has 16 amino acids. Germline V gene data show CDR1 as LNHNV and CDR2 as YYDKDF (reference sequence). The DNA for the CDR3 is TGTGCCACCAGCAGGGGGACTAGCGGAGTCCAAGAGACCCAGTTCTTC. It yields the protein CATSRGTSGVQETQFF.

This rearrangement joins TRBV6-1 to TRBJ1-6; TRBD1 might be the D (5 bases). From germline, CDR1 is MNHNS and CDR2 SASEGT. This CDR3 spans 14 amino acids. V gave up 2 bases and J gave up 7 bases, with 9 bases separating them. The chain's CDR3 is CASSELWGNSPLHF. The CDR3 region has the DNA TGTGCCAGCAGTGAACTTTGGGGGAATTCACCCCTCCACTTT.

The chain uses TRBV9 and TRBJ1-2; D not resolved. The V end lost 0 bases, the J end lost 4 bases, and 10 bases lay between the germline ends. CDR3 length equals 14 residues. Germline loops: CDR1 SGDLS, CDR2 YYNGEE. The CDR3 region is CASSVDPGSYGYTF. The CDR3 DNA reads as TGTGCCAGCAGCGTAGATCCAGGATCCTATGGCTACACCTTC.

The table lists this clonotype with many counts. The chain employs TRBV7-2 and TRBJ2-7; 8 bases map to TRBD2. CDR1 and CDR2 (germline): SGHTA, FQGNSA. V lost 6 bases and J lost 4; bases outside the gene matches: 5. This CDR3 is built from 13 residues. The CDR3 DNA follows: TGTGCCAGCAGTCGGGGGGGTGGGTACGAGCAGTACTTC. Amino acids: CASSRGGGYEQYF.

This chain links TRBV30 with TRBJ2-7, with 9 bases fitting TRBD1. The germline V gene has CDR1 GTSNPN and CDR2 SVGIG (reference sequence). Germline trimming cut 3 bases from V and 3 bases from J; bases unmatched to any gene: 6. There are 14 residues in the CDR3. The DNA of the CDR3 is TGTGCCTGGAGGTCCGGGACAGGGATCTACGAGCAGTACTTC. Its translation is CAWRSGTGIYEQYF.

Regarding this clonotype: With a much larger clone just one base away, this may be a read error. This rearrangement joins TRBV20-1 to TRBJ1-1; D perhaps matches TRBD1 (5 bases). The CDR3 contains 13 residues. CDR1 and CDR2 from the germline V gene are DFQATT and SNEGSKA (reference sequence). The CDR3 region is CSARTSGNTEVFF. CDR3 DNA sequence: TGCAGTGCTAGGACCTCAGGGAACACTGAAGTTTTCTTT.

This clonotype was counted a few times. The genes are TRBV3-1 and TRBJ1-3, with D unresolved. The CDR3 runs 16 residues. The V gene lost 4 bases and the J gene lost 2 bases, with 15 bases spanning the gap. CDR1 LGHDT and CDR2 YNNKEL come from the germline V gene (reference sequence). The CDR3 spells CASSPLSTTTGNTIYF. The CDR3 DNA sequence: TGTGCCAGCAGCCCTCTCTCTACAACAACTGGAAACACCATATATTTT. Variable domain in full (rest from reference TRBV3-1 and TRBJ1-3): DTAVSQTPKYLVTQMGNDKSIKCEQNLGHDTMYWYKQDSKKFLKIMFSYNNKELIINETVPNRFSPKSPDKAHLNLHINSLELGDSAVYFCASSPLSTTTGNTIYFGEGSWLTVV.

The chain joins TRBV5-1 to TRBJ2-1; 9 bases are shared with TRBD2. Losses at the gene ends were 1 base for V and 7 bases for J; bases not matched to a gene: 12. Per the germline V gene, CDR1 is SGHRS and CDR2 is YFSETQ. The length of the CDR3 is 17 residues. In nucleotides, the CDR3 is TGCGCCAGCAGCTTGAATTTTTTGGCTAGCGGGAATAATGAGCAGTTCTTC. Translating gives CASSLNFLASGNNEQFF.

This clonotype has a count of ten or more. The gene calls are TRBV30 and TRBJ1-4, with D unresolved. V dropped 4 bases and J dropped 7 bases, with 16 bases sitting between them. Germline V gene data show CDR1 as GTSNPN and CDR2 as SVGIG (reference sequence). CDR3 size: 14 residues. The DNA of the CDR3 is TGTGCCTGGATGGGAGGAGGGATTGGTGAAAAACTGTTTTTT. As protein: CAWMGGGIGEKLFF.

In this sample, this clonotype turned up many times. The J gene is TRBJ1-1, the V gene TRBV30; no clear D gene. Per the germline V gene, CDR1 is GTSNPN and CDR2 is SVGIG (reference sequence). Trimming stripped 2 bases from V and 4 bases from J, with 8 bases between. There are 12 residues in the CDR3. The CDR3 sequence is CAWSSGITEAFF. CDR3 bases: TGTGCCTGGAGTTCTGGAATCACTGAAGCTTTCTTT.

This clonotype occurred many times. The chain carries TRBV7-9 and TRBJ2-3; D call uncertain. The V end was cut by 6 bases, the J end by 1 base, with 14 bases between. There are 15 residues in the CDR3. Germline CDR1 is SEHNR and CDR2 is FQNEAQ (reference sequence). The CDR3, as DNA: TGTGCCAGCAGTCGAACCAAGGCGGGCACAGATACGCAGTATTTT. Translated, it gives CASSRTKAGTDTQYF. Together with reference TRBV7-9 and TRBJ2-3, the CDR3 gives the full variable domain: DTGVSQNPRHKITKRGQNVTFRCDPISEHNRLYWYRQTLGQGPEFLTYFQNEAQLEKSRLLSDRFSAERPKGSFSTLEIQRTEQGDSAMYLCASSRTKAGTDTQYFGPGTRLTVL.

Only a few counts were recorded for this clonotype. This may come from a read error, since a much larger clone is one base off. The chain employs TRBV20-1 and TRBJ2-7, with D unresolved. This CDR3 has 12 amino acids. Per germline, CDR1 DFQATT and CDR2 SNEGSKA (reference sequence). The DNA of the CDR3 is TGCAGTCCTAGATACACCTACTACGAGCAGTACTTC. This codes for CSPRYTYYEQYF.

This clonotype was seen a few times. This chain connects TRBV29-1 to TRBJ2-1; D is uncertain. CDR3 length equals 13 residues. V was trimmed by 7 bases and J by 5 bases, leaving 15 bases between them. CDR1 SQVTM and CDR2 ANQGSEA come from the germline V gene. Here the CDR3 reads CSAQRGPNNEQFF. The DNA for the CDR3 is TGCAGCGCCCAGCGAGGACCAAACAATGAGCAGTTCTTC.

There are many counts of this clonotype. J is TRBJ2-1 and V is TRBV29-1, with D possibly being TRBD1 or TRBD2 (5 bases each). The CDR3 is made up of 12 amino acids. The ends were cut back, 7 bases at V and 3 bases at J, with 10 bases in the middle. The germline V gene encodes CDR1 SQVTM and CDR2 ANQGSEA. CDR3 DNA: TGCAGCGCCCGGGACCGCTACAATGAGCAGTTCTTC. It is translated as CSARDRYNEQFF.

This clonotype was picked up many times. This chain joins TRBV6-1 and TRBJ1-5; D is unclear. Trimming left V 7 bases short and J 0 bases short, with 7 bases between. This CDR3 has 13 amino acids. Germline CDR1 is MNHNS and CDR2 is SASEGT. The CDR3 nucleotides read TGTGCCAGCAACCTATATAGCAATCAGCCCCAGCATTTT. It translates to CASNLYSNQPQHF.

This clonotype was detected many times. This chain uses TRBV11-2 with TRBJ2-5, with 11 bases matching TRBD2. Per germline, CDR1 SGHAT and CDR2 FQNNGV. The CDR3 has 18 amino acids. The V and J ends lost 5 bases and 4 bases, in that order; junction bases with no gene match: 15. CDR3 in amino acids: CASSRTGHLAGGGETQYF. The CDR3, as DNA: TGTGCCAGCAGCCGGACCGGGCATTTAGCGGGAGGGGGAGAGACCCAGTACTTC.

In its sample, this clonotype was seen many times. The V call is TRBV28, the J call TRBJ2-1; D not certain. Germline V gene data show CDR1 as MDHEN and CDR2 as SYDVKM. This CDR3 is built from 12 residues. Trimming left V 2 bases short and J 10 bases short, with 9 bases between. The CDR3 region is CASSLANWEQFF. Here the CDR3 DNA reads TGTGCCAGCAGTTTAGCGAATTGGGAGCAGTTCTTC. The variable domain in full, with the rest retrieved from reference TRBV28 and TRBJ2-1, is DVKVTQSSRYLVKRTGEKVFLECVQDMDHENMFWYRQDPGLGLRLIYFSYDVKMKEKGDIPEGYSVSREKKERFSLILESASTNQTSMYLCASSLANWEQFFGPGTRLTVL.

This clonotype appeared many times. The chain links TRBV27 to TRBJ1-1; 7 positions agree with TRBD1. Per the germline V gene, CDR1 is MNHEY and CDR2 is SMNVEV (reference sequence). Unmatched junction bases numbered 6, after V lost 4 bases and J lost 1 base. This CDR3 is built from 15 residues. CDR3 loop: CASSSQGKGNTEAFF. In DNA, the CDR3 is TGTGCCAGCAGTTCACAGGGGAAGGGGAACACTGAAGCTTTCTTT.

The chain is built from TRBV18 and TRBJ1-4; perhaps TRBD1 as D (5 bases). The CDR3 is 16 amino acids. V lost 0 bases and J lost 3, with 11 bases in between. Germline assignment: CDR1 KGHSH and CDR2 LQKENI. In DNA form, the CDR3 reads TGTGCCAGCTCACCACCGGAGGGGCTGGCTAATGAAAAACTGTTTTTT. Translation: CASSPPEGLANEKLFF.

In its sample, this clonotype was seen a few times. The chain recombines TRBV9 with TRBJ2-1, with 9 bases matching TRBD2. This CDR3 spans 16 amino acids. The trim removed 0 bases at V and 3 bases at J, leaving 4 bases unmatched. Germline V gene lookup returns CDR1 SGDLS and CDR2 YYNGEE. In DNA, the CDR3 is TGTGCCAGCAGCGTAGCAGGCGGGAGGGTCTACAATGAGCAGTTCTTC. Amino acids: CASSVAGGRVYNEQFF.

This clonotype was seen repeatedly, ten times or more. The rearrangement joins TRBV12-3 or TRBV12-4 to TRBJ2-5; no reliable D call. Trimming left V 5 bases short and J 4 bases short, with 14 bases between. This CDR3 contains 14 residues. The CDR3 sequence: CASSPTGKGETQYF. CDR3 DNA: TGTGCCAGCAGTCCCACGGGTAAAGGAGAGACCCAGTACTTC.

This clonotype was counted many times. This sequence joins TRBV2 and TRBJ2-2, with 13 nucleotides matching TRBD2. From germline, CDR1 is SNHLY and CDR2 FYNNEI. CDR3 size: 18 residues. With V trimmed by 5 bases and J by 4 bases, 10 bases remained unmatched. DNA for the CDR3: TGTGCCAGCAGTCCACGGGGACTAGCGGGATGGGGCACCGGGGAGCTGTTTTTT. It translates to CASSPRGLAGWGTGELFF.

This clonotype was found a few times. CDR3 protein: CASSIGGPSNQPQHF. The CDR3 region has the DNA TGTGCCAGTAGTATAGGAGGGCCTAGCAATCAGCCCCAGCATTTT. This sequence joins TRBV19 and TRBJ1-5; the D is unclear. V was clipped by 1 base and J by 0 bases, with 7 bases between them. This CDR3 is built from 15 residues. Germline CDR1 reads LNHDA; CDR2 reads SQIVND (reference sequence). Using reference TRBV19 and TRBJ1-5 for the parts outside the CDR3, the full variable domain is DGGITQSPKYLFRKEGQNVTLSCEQNLNHDAMYWYRQDPGQGLRLIYYSQIVNDFQKGDIAEGYSVSREKKESFPLTVTSAQKNPTAFYLCASSIGGPSNQPQHFGDGTRLSIL.

The chain has TRBV20-1 and TRBJ2-3; D perhaps matches TRBD1 (6 bases). Germline V gene sequence: CDR1 DFQATT, CDR2 SNEGSKA (reference sequence). The germline V and J ends were trimmed by 2 bases and 0 bases, with 9 bases remaining between them. This CDR3 comprises 14 residues. The CDR3 region is CSARFGQSTDTQYF. CDR3 bases: TGCAGTGCTAGATTCGGACAGAGCACAGATACGCAGTATTTT.

This clonotype was observed a handful of times. CDR3: CATSDGTGGNRGGYTF. CDR3 DNA: TGTGCCACCAGTGATGGGACAGGGGGAAACAGGGGTGGCTACACCTTC. The genes are TRBV24-1 and TRBJ1-2; TRBD1 agrees at 11 bases. Germline V gives CDR1 KGHDR, CDR2 SFDVKD. The CDR3 length is 16 residues. Germline trimming cut 3 bases from V and 7 bases from J; bases unmatched to any gene: 9.

This clonotype was recorded at least ten times. This chain uses TRBV6-2 or TRBV6-3 with TRBJ1-2, with D perhaps TRBD1 (5 bases). From germline, CDR1 is MNHEY and CDR2 SVGEGT. Trimming cost V 0 bases and J 3 bases, with 17 bases left between them. This CDR3 region has 17 residues. The CDR3 nucleotides read TGTGCCAGCAGTTACTCTTCTCGGGCCAGGGAATACTATGGCTACACCTTC. Its translation is CASSYSSRAREYYGYTF.

This clonotype was counted ten times or more. The chain recombines TRBV30 with TRBJ2-3, with 8 bases matching TRBD1. CDR1 and CDR2 from the germline V gene are GTSNPN and SVGIG (reference sequence). This CDR3 contains 15 residues. With 0 bases clipped from V and 5 bases from J, the junction kept 7 bases outside the gene matches. This CDR3 is CAWSVLDRDGDTQYF. In DNA, the CDR3 is TGTGCCTGGAGTGTCCTGGACAGGGACGGAGATACGCAGTATTTT.